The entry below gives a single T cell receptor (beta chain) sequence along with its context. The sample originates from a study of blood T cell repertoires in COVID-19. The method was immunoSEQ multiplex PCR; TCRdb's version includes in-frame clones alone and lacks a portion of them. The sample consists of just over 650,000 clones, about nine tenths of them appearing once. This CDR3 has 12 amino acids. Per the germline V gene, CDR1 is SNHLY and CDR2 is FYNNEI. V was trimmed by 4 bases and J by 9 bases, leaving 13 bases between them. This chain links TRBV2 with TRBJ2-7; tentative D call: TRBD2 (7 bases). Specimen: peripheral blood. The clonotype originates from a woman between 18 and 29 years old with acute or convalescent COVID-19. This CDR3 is CASSAGGPGQYF. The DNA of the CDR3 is TGTGCCAGCAGTGCCGGGGGGCCCGGGCAGTACTTC.